These T cell receptor beta chains were read from a single sample in a study of identical twins. TCRdb processed the 5' RACE reads anew with MiXCR; each CDR3 protein has one entry. The sample yields 1.5 million to 2 million distinct CDR3 sequences, roughly a third seen once. The sequenced sample was cord blood. The receptors shown here come from a newborn girl in good health. Both conserved end residues are part of each CDR3. Fields, in order: V gene, D gene, J gene, clone size, CDR3 protein, CDR3 DNA. D genes are given only for firm matches. Expanded clones are given a class, and other clones once, few, many or no size at all.

TRBV20-1,NA,TRBJ2-3,many,CSAEAGLADTQYF,TGCAGTGCTGAGGCGGGATTGGCAGATACGCAGTATTTT
TRBV20-1,NA,TRBJ1-2,NA,CSARALGYTF,TGCAGTGCTAGAGCTCTCGGCTACACCTTC
TRBV20-1,NA,TRBJ2-1,NA,CSAQTALSSYNEQFF,TGCAGTGCCCAAACAGCATTGAGCTCCTACAATGAGCAGTTCTTC
TRBV5-1,NA,TRBJ2-2,NA,CASSSGQVTTGELFF,TGCGCCAGCAGCTCGGGGCAGGTGACCACCGGGGAGCTGTTTTTT
TRBV27,NA,TRBJ1-5,NA,CASSLSWVGYSNQPQHF,TGTGCCAGCAGTTTATCGTGGGTTGGTTATAGCAATCAGCCCCAGCATTTT
TRBV7-2,TRBD2,TRBJ2-1,NA,CASSLGREGRSNEQFF,TGTGCCAGCAGCTTAGGCCGGGAGGGCCGAAGCAATGAGCAGTTCTTC
TRBV3-1,TRBD2,TRBJ2-3,NA,CASRLSGRATDTQYF,TGTGCCAGCAGACTGAGCGGGAGGGCCACAGATACGCAGTATTTT
TRBV6-4,NA,TRBJ1-5,NA,CASSDGPRPHQPQHF,TGTGCCAGCAGTGACGGACCACGGCCCCATCAGCCCCAGCATTTT
TRBV24-1,NA,TRBJ1-1,NA,CATRSTAGTEAFF,TGTGCCACCAGATCGACGGCGGGCACTGAAGCTTTCTTT
TRBV25-1,NA,TRBJ2-1,NA,CASSEHRAEQFF,TGTGCCAGCAGTGAACACAGGGCTGAGCAGTTCTTC
TRBV4-2,NA,TRBJ1-6,NA,CASSQDSGGSSYNSPLHF,TGTGCCAGCAGCCAAGATTCCGGTGGCAGCTCCTATAATTCACCCCTCCACTTT